This T cell receptor (beta chain) was observed in a study of identical twins. Germline CDR1 is SGHRS and CDR2 is YFSETQ. This CDR3 has 16 amino acids. Losses at the gene ends were 4 bases for V and 3 bases for J; bases not matched to a gene: 9. From the 5' RACE reads, TCRdb called clonotypes with MiXCR, one entry per CDR3 protein. The sample has about 690,000 distinct CDR3 sequences, over 20% seen once. The same sample was also studied in work on T cells expressing NK-cell markers.

Material: PBMCs. J is TRBJ2-7 and V is TRBV5-1; 11 bases match TRBD2. This sequence originates from a woman younger than 35 in good health. The CDR3 is CASSLLPGTSGYEQYF. DNA for the CDR3: TGCGCCAGCAGCCTCTTACCGGGGACTAGCGGCTACGAGCAGTACTTC.